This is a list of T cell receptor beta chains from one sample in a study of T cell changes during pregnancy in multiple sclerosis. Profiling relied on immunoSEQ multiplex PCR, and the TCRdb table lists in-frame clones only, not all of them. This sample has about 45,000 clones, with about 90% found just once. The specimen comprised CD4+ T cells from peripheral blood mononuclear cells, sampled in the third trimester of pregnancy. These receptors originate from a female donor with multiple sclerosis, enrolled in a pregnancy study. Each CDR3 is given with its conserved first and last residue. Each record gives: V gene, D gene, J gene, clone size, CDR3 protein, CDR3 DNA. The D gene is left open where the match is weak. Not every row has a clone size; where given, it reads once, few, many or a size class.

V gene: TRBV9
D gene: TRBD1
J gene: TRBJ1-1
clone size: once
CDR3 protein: CASSPLQGGNTEAFF
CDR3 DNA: TGTGCCAGCAGCCCACTACAGGGGGGGAACACTGAAGCTTTCTTT

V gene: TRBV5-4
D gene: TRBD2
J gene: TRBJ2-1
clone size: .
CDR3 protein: CASSLEWASGRLEQFF
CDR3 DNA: TGTGCCAGCAGCTTGGAGTGGGCTAGCGGGAGACTGGAGCAGTTCTTC

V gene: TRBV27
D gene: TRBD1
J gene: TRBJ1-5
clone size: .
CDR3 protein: CASSPDRGSQPQHF
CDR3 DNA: TGTGCCAGCAGTCCTGACAGGGGGAGTCAGCCCCAGCATTTT

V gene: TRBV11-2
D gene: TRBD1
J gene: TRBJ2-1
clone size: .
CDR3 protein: CASSTGRDRFVHEQFF
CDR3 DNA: TGTGCCAGCAGCACAGGCCGGGACAGGTTCGTCCATGAGCAGTTCTTC

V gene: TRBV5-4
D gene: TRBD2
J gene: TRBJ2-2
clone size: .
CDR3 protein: CASSWTSQNTGELFF
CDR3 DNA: TGTGCCAGCAGCTGGACTAGCCAGAACACCGGGGAGCTGTTTTTT

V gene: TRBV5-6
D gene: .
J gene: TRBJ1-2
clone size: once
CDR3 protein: CASTLLGGYTF
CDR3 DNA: TGTGCCAGCACGCTGCTAGGCGGCTACACCTTC

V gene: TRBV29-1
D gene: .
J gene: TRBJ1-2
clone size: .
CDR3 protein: CSVEEAAELGGYTF
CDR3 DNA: TGCAGCGTTGAAGAAGCGGCAGAACTAGGAGGCTACACCTTC

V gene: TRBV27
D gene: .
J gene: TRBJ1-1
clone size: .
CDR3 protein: CASSLRYRTEAFF
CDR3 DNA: TGTGCCAGCAGTTTACGGTACCGGACTGAAGCTTTCTTT

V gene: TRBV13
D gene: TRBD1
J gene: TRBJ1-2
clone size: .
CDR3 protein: CASSWTGPSGYTF
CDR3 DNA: TGTGCCAGCAGCTGGACAGGGCCCAGTGGCTACACCTTC

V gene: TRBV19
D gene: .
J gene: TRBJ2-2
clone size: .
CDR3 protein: CASSRAGWVIGELFF
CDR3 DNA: TGTGCCAGTAGTCGGGCAGGGTGGGTTATCGGGGAGCTGTTTTTT

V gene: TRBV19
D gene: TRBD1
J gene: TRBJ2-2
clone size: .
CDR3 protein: CASSALPTGSFAGELFF
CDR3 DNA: TGTGCCAGTAGTGCCCTACCGACAGGGTCGTTTGCCGGGGAGCTGTTTTTT

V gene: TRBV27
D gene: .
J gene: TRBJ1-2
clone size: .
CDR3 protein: CASSPSVRGSRINYGYTF
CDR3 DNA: TGTGCCAGCAGTCCCTCCGTTCGAGGGTCAAGAATTAACTATGGCTACACCTTC

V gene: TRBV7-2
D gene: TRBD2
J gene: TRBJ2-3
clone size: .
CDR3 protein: CASSPLLAGGITDTQYF
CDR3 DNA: TGTGCCAGCAGCCCGCTACTAGCGGGAGGAATCACAGATACGCAGTATTTT

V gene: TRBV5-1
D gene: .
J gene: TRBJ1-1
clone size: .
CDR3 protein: CASSLDRFSEAFF
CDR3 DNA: TGCGCCAGCAGCTTGGACAGGTTCTCTGAAGCTTTCTTT

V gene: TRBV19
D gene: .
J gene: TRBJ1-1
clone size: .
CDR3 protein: CASSLRLIMNTEAFF
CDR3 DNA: TGTGCCAGTAGTTTGCGACTGATCATGAACACTGAAGCTTTCTTT

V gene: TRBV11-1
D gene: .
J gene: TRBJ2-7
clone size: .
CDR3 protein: CASSPRTGGTNEQYF
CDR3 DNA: TGTGCCAGCAGCCCCCGTACAGGGGGGACTAACGAGCAGTACTTC

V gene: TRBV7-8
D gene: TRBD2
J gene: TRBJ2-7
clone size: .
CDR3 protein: CASSLVRGGASYEQYF
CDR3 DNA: TGTGCCAGCAGCTTAGTTCGGGGGGGCGCGTCCTACGAGCAGTACTTC

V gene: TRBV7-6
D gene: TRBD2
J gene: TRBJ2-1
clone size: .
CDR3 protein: CASSLAGTSGSRAYNEQFF
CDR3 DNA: TGTGCCAGCAGCTTAGCGGGCACTAGCGGGAGCAGGGCCTACAATGAGCAGTTCTTC

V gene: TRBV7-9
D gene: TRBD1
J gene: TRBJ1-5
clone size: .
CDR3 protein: CASSFGDRGGSQPQHF
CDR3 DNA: TGTGCCAGCAGCTTTGGGGACAGGGGAGGGAGTCAGCCCCAGCATTTT

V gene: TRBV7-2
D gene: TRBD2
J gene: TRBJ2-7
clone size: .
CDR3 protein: CASSEGLADEQYF
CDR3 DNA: TGTGCCAGCAGCGAGGGACTAGCGGACGAGCAGTACTTC

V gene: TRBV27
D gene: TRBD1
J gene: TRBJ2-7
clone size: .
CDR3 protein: CASSLRGGEGWYEQYF
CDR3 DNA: TGTGCCAGCAGTTTAAGAGGGGGCGAGGGGTGGTACGAGCAGTACTTC

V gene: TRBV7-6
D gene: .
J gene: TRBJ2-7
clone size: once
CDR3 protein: CASSFGGSYEQYF
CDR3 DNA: TGTGCCAGCAGCTTCGGCGGGTCCTACGAGCAGTACTTC

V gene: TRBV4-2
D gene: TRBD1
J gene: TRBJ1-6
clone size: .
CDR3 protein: CASSQDATGYNSPLHF
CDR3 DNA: TGTGCCAGCAGCCAAGATGCGACAGGGTATAATTCACCCCTCCACTTT

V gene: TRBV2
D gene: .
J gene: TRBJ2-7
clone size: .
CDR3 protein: CASSGQGYEQYF
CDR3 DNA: TGTGCCAGCAGTGGGCAGGGTTACGAGCAGTACTTC

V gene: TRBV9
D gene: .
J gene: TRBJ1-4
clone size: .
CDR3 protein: CASSVRQGGEKLFF
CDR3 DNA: TGTGCCAGCAGCGTACGCCAGGGAGGTGAAAAACTGTTTTTT

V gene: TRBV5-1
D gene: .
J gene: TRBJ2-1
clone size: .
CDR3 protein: CASSPARGEQFF
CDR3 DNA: TGCGCCAGCAGCCCGGCTAGGGGTGAGCAGTTCTTC

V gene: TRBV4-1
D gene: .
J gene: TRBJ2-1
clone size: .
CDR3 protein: CASSQVTAGPNNEQFF
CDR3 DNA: TGCGCCAGCAGCCAAGTTACAGCGGGCCCTAACAATGAGCAGTTCTTC

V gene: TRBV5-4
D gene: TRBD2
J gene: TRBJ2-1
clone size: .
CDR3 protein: CASSLPGTSFNEQFF
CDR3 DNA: TGTGCCAGCAGCTTACCCGGGACTAGCTTCAATGAGCAGTTCTTC

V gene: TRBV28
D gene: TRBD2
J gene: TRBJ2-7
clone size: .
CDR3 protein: CASSLSGLAGFYEQYF
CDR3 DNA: TGTGCCAGCAGTTTATCGGGGCTAGCGGGTTTTTACGAGCAGTACTTC

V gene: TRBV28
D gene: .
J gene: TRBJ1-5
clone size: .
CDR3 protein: CASRPGTIPSQPQHF
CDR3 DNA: TGTGCCAGCAGGCCCGGGACAATCCCATCTCAGCCCCAGCATTTT

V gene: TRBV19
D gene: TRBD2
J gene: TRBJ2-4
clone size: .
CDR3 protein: CASAGLAGVGIQYF
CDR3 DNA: TGTGCCAGCGCAGGACTAGCGGGAGTAGGCATTCAGTACTTC

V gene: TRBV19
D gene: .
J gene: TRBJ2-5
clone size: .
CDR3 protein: CASSIDPGLSQYF
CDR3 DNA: TGTGCCAGTAGTATAGACCCGGGACTGTCCCAGTACTTC

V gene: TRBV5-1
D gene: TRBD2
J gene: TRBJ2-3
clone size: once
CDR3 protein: CASSFPSGPAASTDTQYF
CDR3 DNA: TGCGCCAGCAGCTTCCCTAGCGGGCCGGCGGCTAGCACAGATACGCAGTATTTT